A selection of T cell receptor beta chains follows, all from one sample in a study of identical twins. TCRdb used MiXCR to reprocess the 5' RACE reads, holding one entry per CDR3 protein. The sample carries approximately 590,000 distinct CDR3 sequences, 9.6% recorded once. These data also featured in a second study, about yellow fever vaccine responses in identical twins.

The material sequenced was PBMCs. The receptor set was obtained from a young woman in good health. CDR3s include the opening cysteine and the closing phenylalanine or tryptophan. Each record gives: D gene, V gene, clone size, J gene, CDR3 protein, CDR3 DNA. A D gene is named only where the DNA matches it firmly. Only some rows state a clone size, as once, few, many or a class for expanded clones.

D gene: TRBD2
V gene: TRBV24-1
clone size: .
J gene: TRBJ2-3
CDR3 protein: CATSDPRRSGRADTQYF
CDR3 DNA: TGTGCCACCAGTGATCCCAGGAGGAGCGGGAGGGCAGATACGCAGTATTTT

D gene: .
V gene: TRBV9
clone size: many
J gene: TRBJ2-3
CDR3 protein: CASSVEFGADTQYF
CDR3 DNA: TGTGCCAGCAGCGTAGAATTTGGAGCAGATACGCAGTATTTT

D gene: .
V gene: TRBV7-9
clone size: .
J gene: TRBJ1-2
CDR3 protein: CASSLAKNYGYTF
CDR3 DNA: TGTGCCAGCAGCTTAGCCAAGAACTATGGCTACACCTTC

D gene: .
V gene: TRBV23-1
clone size: .
J gene: TRBJ2-2
CDR3 protein: CANGGTELLTGELFF
CDR3 DNA: TGCGCCAATGGCGGGACAGAACTACTCACCGGGGAGCTGTTTTTT

D gene: .
V gene: TRBV25-1
clone size: many
J gene: TRBJ1-1
CDR3 protein: CASRRGRNTEAFF
CDR3 DNA: TGTGCCAGCAGGAGGGGTAGGAACACTGAAGCTTTCTTT

D gene: .
V gene: TRBV20-1
clone size: .
J gene: TRBJ2-1
CDR3 protein: CSARDPGGPKNSEQFF
CDR3 DNA: TGCAGTGCTAGAGACCCCGGGGGGCCGAAAAACTCTGAGCAGTTCTTC

D gene: TRBD1
V gene: TRBV30
clone size: once
J gene: TRBJ2-1
CDR3 protein: CASSGHRGRSNEQFF
CDR3 DNA: TGTGCCTCCTCTGGCCACAGGGGGCGTTCGAATGAGCAGTTCTTC

D gene: .
V gene: TRBV5-1
clone size: .
J gene: TRBJ2-5
CDR3 protein: CASSRTSQETQYF
CDR3 DNA: TGCGCCAGCAGCCGGACATCACAAGAGACCCAGTACTTC

D gene: TRBD2
V gene: TRBV24-1
clone size: .
J gene: TRBJ2-7
CDR3 protein: CATSDWTSGYEQYF
CDR3 DNA: TGTGCCACCAGTGATTGGACTAGCGGGTACGAGCAGTACTTC

D gene: TRBD1
V gene: TRBV14
clone size: many
J gene: TRBJ2-1
CDR3 protein: CASSPGQGLHEQFF
CDR3 DNA: TGTGCCAGCAGCCCCGGACAGGGTTTGCATGAGCAGTTCTTC

D gene: TRBD2
V gene: TRBV7-2
clone size: many
J gene: TRBJ2-1
CDR3 protein: CASRRALAGVYEQFF
CDR3 DNA: TGTGCCAGCCGGCGGGCTCTAGCGGGAGTCTATGAGCAGTTCTTC

D gene: TRBD2
V gene: TRBV5-6
clone size: few
J gene: TRBJ2-6
CDR3 protein: CASSPFGRGTGANVLTF
CDR3 DNA: TGTGCCAGCAGCCCGTTCGGGAGGGGGACCGGGGCCAACGTCCTGACTTTC

D gene: .
V gene: TRBV6-2/TRBV6-3
clone size: .
J gene: TRBJ2-1
CDR3 protein: CASRKEPGAPYNEQFF
CDR3 DNA: TGTGCCAGCAGAAAAGAACCGGGAGCTCCATACAATGAGCAGTTCTTC

D gene: TRBD2
V gene: TRBV20-1
clone size: .
J gene: TRBJ2-1
CDR3 protein: CSAKGTSGHNEQFF
CDR3 DNA: TGCAGTGCTAAGGGGACTAGCGGGCACAATGAGCAGTTCTTC

D gene: .
V gene: TRBV29-1
clone size: many
J gene: TRBJ1-1
CDR3 protein: CSALSVVFTEAFF
CDR3 DNA: TGCAGCGCACTCTCCGTAGTTTTCACTGAAGCTTTCTTT

D gene: .
V gene: TRBV2
clone size: .
J gene: TRBJ2-2
CDR3 protein: CASIGGNTGELFF
CDR3 DNA: TGTGCCAGCATAGGGGGGAACACCGGGGAGCTGTTTTTT

D gene: .
V gene: TRBV12-3/TRBV12-4
clone size: many
J gene: TRBJ1-5
CDR3 protein: CASSFTKEPQHF
CDR3 DNA: TGTGCCAGCAGTTTCACGAAGGAGCCCCAGCATTTT